A single sample gave rise to the 20 T cell receptor beta chains below, sequenced in a study of cytomegalovirus exposure and HLA in healthy donors (dated by TCRdb to the late 2010s). Receptor amplification or capture employed the immunoSEQ multiplex PCR assay. The multiplex PCR relied on a mix of 60 forward primers for TCR Vbeta segments and 13 reverse primers for TCR Jbeta segments. TCRdb took this table from immuneACCESS and kept in-frame rearrangements with V and J called. Such tables lack part of the clones; where checked against another copy, unresolved V genes explain under half of the gap, and the rest is unexplained. The sample table records roughly 150,000 clones; approximately 78% of these occur just once. The ten largest account for 8.5% of the sample. Sample: PBMCs. All receptors derive from a male donor in good health and CMV-seropositive.

The chain joins TRBV6-1 to TRBJ2-6; a possible D gene is TRBD2 (7 bases). The CDR3 runs 16 residues. V was pared by 4 bases and J by 4 bases, with 14 bases between. The germline V gene encodes CDR1 MNHNS and CDR2 SASEGT. Here the CDR3 reads CASSVRRGAGANVLTF. The CDR3 DNA follows: TGTGCCAGCAGTGTCCGCCGGGGGGCCGGGGCCAACGTCCTGACTTTC.

This clone was observed a few times. The chain has TRBV18 and TRBJ1-1; maybe TRBD1 (5 bases). Trimming removed 0 bases from V and 5 bases from J, with 16 bases in between. The germline CDR1 and CDR2 sequences are KGHSH and LQKENI. The CDR3 runs to 16 residues. The CDR3 bases are TGTGCCAGCTCACCACCGTTTCAGGGTATAAGGACTGAAGCTTTCTTT. Translation: CASSPPFQGIRTEAFF. Full variable domain (rest looked up from reference TRBV18 and TRBJ1-1): NAGVMQNPRHLVRRRGQEARLRCSPMKGHSHVYWYRQLPEEGLKFMVYLQKENIIDESGMPKERFSAEFPKEGPSILRIQQVVRGDSAAYFCASSPPFQGIRTEAFFGQGTRLTVV.

This sequence joins TRBV2 and TRBJ2-7; D unresolved. The CDR3 runs to 10 residues. Germline CDR1 reads SNHLY; CDR2 reads FYNNEI. Trimming cost V 6 bases and J 6 bases, with 6 bases left between them. CDR3 DNA: TGTGCCAGCAGAGCCGCCGAGCAGTACTTC. Protein product: CASRAAEQYF.

This chain connects TRBV6-5 to TRBJ1-2; TRBD1 might be the D (6 bases). This CDR3 is built from 15 residues. The V gene's germline CDR1 is MNHEY and CDR2 SVGAGI. V lost 0 bases and J lost 8, with 16 bases in between. This CDR3 is CASSYSRGGGLGYTF. DNA of the CDR3: TGTGCCAGCAGTTACTCGCGGGGAGGGGGACTGGGCTACACCTTC.

This clone came up once. The chain combines TRBV4-1 with TRBJ1-4, with TRBD1 as a possible D gene (6 bases). V dropped 2 bases and J dropped 0 bases, with 25 bases sitting between them. Germline CDR1 and CDR2: MGHRA and YSYEKL. This CDR3 contains 21 residues. Here the CDR3 reads CASSQLPTRGFRVATNEKLFF. The CDR3, as DNA: TGCGCCAGCAGCCAACTCCCGACCAGGGGATTCCGAGTTGCAACTAATGAAAAACTGTTTTTT.

A word on this clone: Germline is not matched at one junction end, which may reflect a read error. The chain employs TRBV11-2 and TRBJ2-6, with 8 nucleotides matching TRBD1. This CDR3 has 14 amino acids. The germline V gene has CDR1 SGHAT and CDR2 FQNNGV. CDR3 sequence: CASSSPDRANGLTF. In DNA form, the CDR3 reads TGTGCCAGCAGCTCGCCGGACAGGGCCAACGGCCTGACTTTC.

Regarding this clone: A junction end diverges from the germline sequence, so it may reflect a read error. The chain combines TRBV7-9 with TRBJ2-4, with D possibly matching TRBD1 (6 bases). The CDR3 spans 15 residues. Germline values: CDR1 SEHNR, CDR2 FQNEAQ (reference sequence). CDR3 sequence reads: CASSFDSGATNSQYF. CDR3 DNA sequence: TGTGCCAGCAGCTTTGACTCAGGGGCCACTAACAGTCAGTACTTC.

The J gene is TRBJ2-7, the V gene TRBV5-1; 7 nucleotides match TRBD1. The CDR3 is 14 amino acids. With V trimmed by 4 bases and J by 2 bases, 6 bases remained unmatched. Per germline, CDR1 SGHRS and CDR2 YFSETQ. This CDR3 is CASSRDSFAYEQYF. The CDR3 DNA follows: TGCGCCAGCAGCCGGGACAGTTTTGCCTACGAGCAGTACTTC.

V and J are TRBV6-5 and TRBJ2-1; maybe TRBD2 (5 bases). This CDR3 is 11 amino acids long. V lost 5 bases and J 9 bases, leaving 8 bases between the germline ends. Germline V lookup: CDR1 MNHEY, CDR2 SVGAGI. The CDR3 loop is CASSQGGEQFF. The CDR3 DNA sequence: TGTGCCAGCAGTCAAGGAGGTGAGCAGTTCTTC.

V gene TRBV5-8 combines with J gene TRBJ1-6; D gene uncertain. The CDR3 spans 15 residues. Trimming cost V 0 bases and J 7 bases, with 11 bases left between them. From germline, CDR1 is SGHTS and CDR2 YDEGEE. The CDR3 spells CASSLEVGYNSPLHF. CDR3 coding DNA: TGTGCCAGCAGCTTGGAGGTGGGCTACAATTCACCCCTCCACTTT. Combining the CDR3 with reference TRBV5-8 and TRBJ1-6 gives the whole variable domain EAGVTQSPTHLIKTRGQQATLRCSPISGHTSVYWYQQALGLGLQFLLWYDEGEERNRGNFPPRFSGRQFPNYSSELNVNALELEDSALYLCASSLEVGYNSPLHFGNGTRLTVT.

This clone occurred once. CDR3 protein: CASSSDRAGNTIYF. CDR3 in DNA: TGTGCCAGCAGCTCGGACAGGGCTGGAAACACCATATATTTT. The gene calls are TRBV7-2 and TRBJ1-3; 8 positions agree with TRBD1. CDR3 length equals 14 residues. Germline CDR1 reads SGHTA; CDR2 reads FQGNSA. With 4 bases clipped from V and 2 bases from J, the junction kept 1 base outside the gene matches.

The chain carries TRBV25-1 and TRBJ2-2; TRBD1 aligns across 7 bases. The CDR3 is made up of 17 amino acids. Germline loops: CDR1 MGHDK, CDR2 SYGVNS. V shed 4 bases and J 4 bases; nucleotides not matched to a gene: 12. DNA of the CDR3: TGTGCCAGCAGTGGGGAAAACAGGGGTCGGAGCACCGGGGAGCTGTTTTTT. Its protein is CASSGENRGRSTGELFF.

CDR3 protein: CASSALAGGSEQYF. DNA for the CDR3: TGTGCCAGCAGCGCGTTAGCGGGAGGAAGCGAGCAGTACTTC. The chain carries TRBV2 and TRBJ2-7; TRBD2 matches at 10 bases. The CDR3 sequence is 14 residues long. The V and J ends lost 6 bases and 6 bases, in that order; junction bases with no gene match: 8. The germline gives CDR1 SNHLY, CDR2 FYNNEI. Combining the CDR3 with reference TRBV2 and TRBJ2-7 gives the whole variable domain EPEVTQTPSHQVTQMGQEVILRCVPISNHLYFYWYRQILGQKVEFLVSFYNNEISEKSEIFDDQFSVERPDGSNFTLKIRSTKLEDSAMYFCASSALAGGSEQYFGPGTRLTVT.

There are a few counts of this clone. This CDR3 reads CASSETGHQETQYF. CDR3 nucleotide sequence: TGTGCCAGCAGCGAGACAGGGCATCAAGAGACCCAGTACTTC. The gene calls are TRBV9 and TRBJ2-5; 7 positions match TRBD1. The CDR3 has 14 residues. Germline V gene lookup returns CDR1 SGDLS and CDR2 YYNGEE. The ends lost 3 bases at V and 2 bases at J; junction bases unmatched: 4.

The chain combines TRBV28 with TRBJ2-5; D unclear. The CDR3 runs 13 residues. Trimming took off 4 bases at V and 8 bases at J, with 14 bases between the two ends. From germline, CDR1 is MDHEN and CDR2 SYDVKM. This CDR3 reads CASSSISSGTQYF. The CDR3 nucleotides read TGTGCCAGCAGTTCAATTTCCTCGGGTACCCAGTACTTC.

The rearrangement joins TRBV4-3 to TRBJ2-3; D gene uncertain. Trimming removed 4 bases from V and 3 bases from J, with 8 bases in between. The CDR3 is made up of 13 amino acids. From germline, CDR1 is LGHNA and CDR2 YSLEER. The CDR3 DNA sequence: TGCGCCAGCAGCCGGGCTGGGACAGATACGCAGTATTTT. Its translation: CASSRAGTDTQYF.

The chain has TRBV5-8 and TRBJ1-5, with 10 positions matching TRBD1. CDR1 is SGHTS and CDR2 is YDEGEE in the germline V gene. V shed 4 bases, J shed 1 base, and the junction held 2 bases outside the gene matches. The CDR3 sequence is 15 residues long. The CDR3 protein is CASSRQGASNQPQHF. CDR3 in DNA: TGTGCCAGCAGCCGACAGGGGGCCAGCAATCAGCCCCAGCATTTT.

The genes are TRBV2 and TRBJ1-1; 9 bases fit TRBD1. This CDR3 has 14 residues. Looked up from germline, CDR1 is SNHLY and CDR2 is FYNNEI. V lost 5 bases and J lost 5; bases outside the gene matches: 6. The CDR3 loop is CASSTTGGATEAFF. CDR3 nucleotide sequence: TGTGCCAGCAGTACGACAGGGGGGGCGACTGAAGCTTTCTTT.

V and J are TRBV7-9 and TRBJ1-3, with no clear D. Deletions cut 4 bases from V and 4 bases from J, with 11 bases between. This CDR3 has 14 residues. Germline assignment: CDR1 SEHNR and CDR2 FQNEAQ (reference sequence). CDR3: CASSYGASGNTIYF. The CDR3 DNA reads as TGTGCCAGCAGCTACGGAGCGTCCGGAAACACCATATATTTT.

This clone was picked up a small number of times. The chain recombines TRBV28 with TRBJ1-1; D uncertain. V gave up 3 bases and J gave up 11 bases, with 10 bases separating them. The CDR3 contains 11 residues. The germline CDR1 and CDR2 sequences are MDHEN and SYDVKM. The DNA for the CDR3 is TGTGCCAGCAGTTTCCTCTCGGAGGCTTTCTTT. It yields the protein CASSFLSEAFF.